What follows are 22 T cell receptor beta chains derived from one specimen sequenced in a study of PD-L1 blockade in urothelial cancer. Clones were sequenced by immunoSEQ multiplex PCR, and TCRdb holds only the in-frame ones, with some missing. The sample contains around 110,000 clones, around nine tenths of which appear only once. Time point given: peripheral blood 6 weeks after treatment start. The specimen comprised PBMCs, sampled around atezolizumab (anti-PD-L1) treatment. The receptor set was obtained from a man aged 60 to 75 with urothelial cancer.

The rearrangement links TRBV15 to TRBJ2-7, with 11 positions matching TRBD1. Germline V gene lookup returns CDR1 LNHNV and CDR2 YYDKDF (reference sequence). The CDR3 loop spans 16 amino acids. J gave up 3 bases and V 1 base, and 5 bases lay outside the gene matches. Here the CDR3 reads CATSRVGQGAVYEQYF. In DNA form, the CDR3 reads TGTGCCACCAGCAGAGTAGGACAGGGGGCCGTCTACGAGCAGTACTTC.

This sequence joins TRBV28 and TRBJ1-1; 8 bases fit TRBD1. Germline values: CDR1 MDHEN, CDR2 SYDVKM. The CDR3 is 15 residues long. With 2 bases clipped from V and 7 bases from J, the junction kept 9 bases outside the gene matches. This chain's CDR3 is CASSLDGQGAFEAFF. The CDR3 DNA follows: TGTGCCAGCAGTTTAGATGGGCAGGGGGCTTTTGAAGCTTTCTTT. Complete variable domain (other parts from reference TRBV28 and TRBJ1-1): DVKVTQSSRYLVKRTGEKVFLECVQDMDHENMFWYRQDPGLGLRLIYFSYDVKMKEKGDIPEGYSVSREKKERFSLILESASTNQTSMYLCASSLDGQGAFEAFFGQGTRLTVV.

The J gene is TRBJ1-1, the V gene TRBV7-6, with 7 bases that match TRBD1. Germline values: CDR1 SGHVS, CDR2 FNYEAQ. V dropped 5 bases and J dropped 1; count of bases not matched to a gene: 4. This CDR3 has 14 amino acids. The CDR3 DNA follows: TGTGCCAGCAGCCTCGGACAGGAGAACACTGAAGCTTTCTTT. This translates into CASSLGQENTEAFF. The full variable domain, in which reference TRBV7-6 and TRBJ1-1 provide the parts outside the CDR3, is GAGVSQSPRYKVTKRGQDVALRCDPISGHVSLYWYRQALGQGPEFLTYFNYEAQQDKSGLPNDRFSAERPEGSISTLTIQRTEQRDSAMYRCASSLGQENTEAFFGQGTRLTVV.

This clone was detected only once. J is TRBJ2-5 and V is TRBV6-1; no firm D call. The CDR3 runs to 12 residues. Germline CDR1 reads MNHNS; CDR2 reads SASEGT. Trimming cost V 8 bases and J 5 bases, with 12 bases left between them. CDR3 DNA sequence: TGTGCCAGCCGATTGACATTGGAGACCCAGTACTTC. Its translation is CASRLTLETQYF.

This clone is a singleton in its sample. V gene TRBV9 combines with J gene TRBJ2-3; TRBD2 matches at 8 bases. There are 18 residues in the CDR3. The trim removed 0 bases at V and 3 bases at J, leaving 12 bases unmatched. Germline V gives CDR1 SGDLS, CDR2 YYNGEE. The CDR3 loop is CASSVASVTGTRTDTQYF. The CDR3 nucleotides are TGTGCCAGCAGCGTAGCTTCAGTTACCGGGACTAGGACAGATACGCAGTATTTT.

This chain uses TRBV5-5 with TRBJ2-5; 13 bases match TRBD2. The CDR3 loop spans 15 amino acids. Trimming removed 4 bases from V and 4 bases from J; junction bases left unmatched: 4. Looked up from germline, CDR1 is SGHKS and CDR2 is YYEKEE (reference sequence). In DNA form, the CDR3 reads TGTGCCAGCAGCGTACTAGCGGGGGGGCCAGAGACCCAGTACTTC. Translated: CASSVLAGGPETQYF.

This chain joins TRBV7-2 and TRBJ1-5; 11 nucleotides agree with TRBD1. CDR1 and CDR2 from the germline V gene are SGHTA and FQGNSA. J was trimmed by 6 bases and V by 5 bases; bases with no gene match: 6. There are 15 residues in the CDR3. The CDR3 nucleotides read TGTGCCAGCAGCGCAAGGACAGGGGGCGGTCAGCCCCAGCATTTT. Its translation: CASSARTGGGQPQHF. Full variable domain (rest looked up from reference TRBV7-2 and TRBJ1-5): GAGVSQSPSNKVTEKGKDVELRCDPISGHTALYWYRQSLGQGLEFLIYFQGNSAPDKSGLPSDRFSAERTGGSVSTLTIQRTQQEDSAVYLCASSARTGGGQPQHFGDGTRLSIL.

This clone was seen more than once but under ten times. The gene calls are TRBV10-1 and TRBJ1-1, with D maybe TRBD1 (5 bases). There are 14 residues in the CDR3. From germline, CDR1 is WNHNN and CDR2 SYGVQD (reference sequence). The germline V and J ends were trimmed by 10 bases and 1 base, with 16 bases remaining between them. This CDR3 reads CAMGGGTPNTEAFF. CDR3 nucleotide sequence: TGCGCCATGGGGGGAGGGACTCCGAACACTGAAGCTTTCTTT.

This chain connects TRBV10-3 to TRBJ2-2; tentative D call: TRBD1 (5 bases). The CDR3 loop spans 15 amino acids. CDR1 is ENHRY and CDR2 is SYGVKD in the germline V gene. V lost 3 bases, J lost 5 bases, and 13 bases lay in between. Here the CDR3 reads CAISDFRVGTGELFF. In nucleotides, the CDR3 is TGTGCCATCAGTGATTTCAGGGTGGGGACCGGGGAGCTGTTTTTT.

This clone occurred a few times. This sample also contains other DNA sequences that code for the same CDR3. This sequence joins TRBV30 and TRBJ1-5; 9 nucleotides align to TRBD1. After removal of 5 bases from V and 7 bases from J, the junction contained 6 bases not matched to a gene. The CDR3 covers 13 residues. Per the germline V gene, CDR1 is GTSNPN and CDR2 is SVGIG (reference sequence). CDR3 amino acids: CAWSTGGDQPQHF. As DNA, the CDR3 is TGTGCCTGGTCGACAGGGGGTGACCAGCCCCAGCATTTT.

This rearrangement joins TRBV7-3 to TRBJ1-2; 7 nucleotides agree with TRBD1. The CDR3 is made up of 14 amino acids. The V gene's germline CDR1 is SGHTA and CDR2 FQGTGA. V lost 5 bases and J lost 5; bases outside the gene matches: 8. The CDR3 loop reads CASSPQPTGYGYTF. The CDR3 DNA sequence: TGTGCCAGCAGCCCCCAACCGACAGGGTATGGCTACACCTTC. Looking up the rest from reference TRBV7-3 and TRBJ1-2 gives the full variable domain: GAGVSQTPSNKVTEKGKYVELRCDPISGHTALYWYRQSLGQGPEFLIYFQGTGAADDSGLPNDRFFAVRPEGSVSTLKIQRTERGDSAVYLCASSPQPTGYGYTFGSGTRLTVV.

The chain uses TRBV7-2 and TRBJ2-1; possibly TRBD1 for D (5 bases). CDR1 is SGHTA and CDR2 is FQGNSA in the germline V gene. V was shortened by 5 bases and J by 9 bases, with 14 bases between the two germline ends. The CDR3 extends over 13 amino acids. The CDR3 spells CASSPQGYGEQFF. Written as DNA, the CDR3 is TGTGCCAGCAGCCCGCAGGGTTATGGTGAGCAGTTCTTC. Based on the CDR3 plus reference TRBV7-2 and TRBJ2-1, the full variable domain is GAGVSQSPSNKVTEKGKDVELRCDPISGHTALYWYRQSLGQGLEFLIYFQGNSAPDKSGLPSDRFSAERTGGSVSTLTIQRTQQEDSAVYLCASSPQGYGEQFFGPGTRLTVL.

This sequence joins TRBV5-4 and TRBJ2-7; D may be TRBD1 (6 bases). Germline CDR1 reads SGHNT; CDR2 reads YYREEE (reference sequence). V was cut by 4 bases and J by 5 bases, with 22 bases left in between. The CDR3 sequence is 16 residues long. Here the CDR3 DNA reads TGTGCCAGCAGCGGGCGGTTACAGGGTAGGGGCAACGAGCAGTACTTC. It encodes CASSGRLQGRGNEQYF. Combining the CDR3 with reference TRBV5-4 and TRBJ2-7 gives the whole variable domain ETGVTQSPTHLIKTRGQQVTLRCSSQSGHNTVSWYQQALGQGPQFIFQYYREEENGRGNFPPRFSGLQFPNYSSELNVNALELDDSALYLCASSGRLQGRGNEQYFGPGTRLTVT.

The chain combines TRBV18 with TRBJ1-1; D is unclear. Germline V gene lookup returns CDR1 KGHSH and CDR2 LQKENI. Trimming stripped 2 bases from V and 0 bases from J, with 10 bases between. CDR3 size: 15 residues. DNA for the CDR3: TGTGCCAGCTCACCAGGCGAGGCCATGAACACTGAAGCTTTCTTT. Protein product: CASSPGEAMNTEAFF. The full variable domain, completed using reference TRBV18 and TRBJ1-1, is NAGVMQNPRHLVRRRGQEARLRCSPMKGHSHVYWYRQLPEEGLKFMVYLQKENIIDESGMPKERFSAEFPKEGPSILRIQQVVRGDSAAYFCASSPGEAMNTEAFFGQGTRLTVV.

The chain is built from TRBV5-1 and TRBJ2-3, with D tentatively TRBD2 (6 bases). Germline V CDR1 and CDR2: SGHRS, YFSETQ. Deletions cut 3 bases from V and 1 base from J, with 12 bases between. This CDR3 has 15 amino acids. The CDR3 bases are TGCGCCAGCAGCTCGGGGGTCGGAGGCACAGATACGCAGTATTTT. Protein product: CASSSGVGGTDTQYF. Using reference TRBV5-1 and TRBJ2-3 for the parts outside the CDR3, the full variable domain is KAGVTQTPRYLIKTRGQQVTLSCSPISGHRSVSWYQQTPGQGLQFLFEYFSETQRNKGNFPGRFSGRQFSNSRSEMNVSTLELGDSALYLCASSSGVGGTDTQYFGPGTRLTVL.

CDR3: CASSREGRGSEKLFF. DNA for the CDR3: TGTGCCAGCTCACGGGAGGGCCGAGGGAGTGAAAAACTGTTTTTT. The chain couples TRBV18 to TRBJ1-4; D not certain. With 4 bases removed from V and 7 bases from J, the gap between germline ends came to 16 bases. The CDR3 sequence is 15 residues long. Germline V CDR1 and CDR2: KGHSH, LQKENI.

This chain connects TRBV11-2 to TRBJ2-7, with 8 bases fitting TRBD2. This CDR3 comprises 13 residues. Unmatched junction bases numbered 5, after V lost 5 bases and J lost 5 bases. Looked up from germline, CDR1 is SGHAT and CDR2 is FQNNGV. Here the CDR3 reads CASSTWTSHEQYF. The CDR3 DNA reads TGTGCCAGCAGCACATGGACTAGCCACGAGCAGTACTTC.

The chain joins TRBV29-1 to TRBJ1-3; possible D gene TRBD1, 5 bases. V was pared by 8 bases and J by 2 bases, with 13 bases between. CDR3 length: 13 residues. Germline loops: CDR1 SQVTM, CDR2 ANQGSEA. CDR3 nucleotides: TGCAGCATTTCTCAGGGAACTGGAAACACCATATATTTT. Translation: CSISQGTGNTIYF.

The chain uses TRBV29-1 and TRBJ1-1; D possibly corresponds to TRBD1 (6 bases). V was pared by 6 bases and J by 0 bases, with 14 bases between. The length of the CDR3 is 14 residues. Germline V gene data show CDR1 as SQVTM and CDR2 as ANQGSEA. This CDR3 is CSVNTGQLNTEAFF. CDR3 DNA sequence: TGCAGCGTCAATACGGGACAACTGAACACTGAAGCTTTCTTT.

The gene calls are TRBV18 and TRBJ1-4; possible D gene TRBD1, 5 bases. The CDR3 is made up of 16 amino acids. Germline V CDR1 and CDR2: KGHSH, LQKENI. Trimming took off 4 bases at V and 0 bases at J, with 12 bases between the two ends. CDR3 in amino acids: CASSLGRGSTNEKLFF. The CDR3 DNA is TGTGCCAGCTCACTGGGGAGGGGATCAACTAATGAAAAACTGTTTTTT.

The genes are TRBV7-8 and TRBJ1-2; D is uncertain. CDR3 length: 14 amino acids. Germline CDR1 reads SGHVS; CDR2 reads FQNEAQ. Trimming shortened V by 1 base and J by 0 bases, and 6 bases separated the two germline ends. The CDR3 DNA is TGTGCCAGCAGCTTAGACGGTTCTAACTATGGCTACACCTTC. Translation: CASSLDGSNYGYTF.

The chain is built from TRBV6-5 and TRBJ1-5, with a weak D call TRBD1 (6 bases). The V gene lost 6 bases and the J gene lost 0 bases, with 12 bases spanning the gap. CDR1 and CDR2 (germline): MNHEY, SVGAGI. The CDR3 runs 15 residues. The DNA for the CDR3 is TGTGCCAGCAGGGCTGGGACATTTAGCAATCAGCCCCAGCATTTT. It translates to CASRAGTFSNQPQHF.